These 10 T cell receptor beta chains share one sample of origin, sequenced in a study. TCRdb ran MiXCR on the RT-PCR reads and lists one entry per CDR3 protein. The data hold about 680,000 distinct CDR3 sequences, with more than 13% observed a single time. Sequences were obtained from memory CD4+ T cells from blood. These receptor sequences come from a female donor in good health, serving as a healthy control.

This chain connects TRBV28 to TRBJ2-5; 7 positions match TRBD2. Germline V gene sequence: CDR1 MDHEN, CDR2 SYDVKM. CDR3 length: 14 amino acids. V was clipped by 3 bases and J by 5 bases; unmatched bases: 6. The CDR3 sequence is CASSFVAGFETQYF. The CDR3 bases are TGTGCCAGCAGTTTCGTAGCGGGTTTTGAGACCCAGTACTTC.

This chain links TRBV7-2 with TRBJ1-4; 7 positions agree with TRBD1. CDR1 is SGHTA and CDR2 is FQGNSA in the germline V gene. The trim removed 1 base at V and 13 bases at J, leaving 3 bases unmatched. The CDR3 sequence is 12 residues long. Here the CDR3 reads CASSLGGQSLFF. As DNA, the CDR3 is TGTGCCAGCAGCTTAGGGGGACAGTCACTGTTTTTT.

This clonotype has a handful of counts. The gene calls are TRBV7-2 and TRBJ1-6, with a possible D match to TRBD1 (6 bases). Germline V gene data show CDR1 as SGHTA and CDR2 as FQGNSA. The CDR3 sequence is 13 residues long. V dropped 3 bases and J dropped 9 bases, with 9 bases sitting between them. The CDR3 sequence is CASSLTRGSPLHF. DNA of the CDR3: TGTGCCAGCAGCTTGACCAGGGGTTCACCCCTCCACTTT.

The chain carries TRBV5-1 and TRBJ1-1, with 7 bases that match TRBD1. This CDR3 is built from 13 residues. V trimming: 4 bases; J trimming: 5 bases; junction bases outside the gene matches: 5. The germline CDR1 and CDR2 sequences are SGHRS and YFSETQ. The chain's CDR3 is CASSPGGQTEAFF. The DNA of the CDR3 is TGCGCCAGCAGCCCCGGGGGACAGACTGAAGCTTTCTTT.

The chain is built from TRBV5-1 and TRBJ1-1, with TRBD1 identical over 8 bases. Germline CDR1 reads SGHRS; CDR2 reads YFSETQ. The CDR3 has 14 residues. With 6 bases clipped from V and 5 bases from J, the junction kept 9 bases outside the gene matches. The DNA of the CDR3 is TGCGCCAGCAAGTTGGAGCAGGGGGCTACTGAAGCTTTCTTT. This sequence encodes CASKLEQGATEAFF.

This clonotype was counted between two and nine times. The chain employs TRBV6-1 and TRBJ2-7; TRBD1 might be the D (6 bases). Germline CDR1 MNHNS, CDR2 SASEGT. The ends were cut back, 4 bases at V and 0 bases at J, with 25 bases in the middle. The CDR3 totals 19 residues. CDR3 coding DNA: TGTGCCAGCAGTGCCCCTGTCGGTCGGCGGACAGAGAGCTCCTACGAGCAGTACTTC. This sequence encodes CASSAPVGRRTESSYEQYF.

This clonotype has a count of ten or more. V is TRBV5-1 and J is TRBJ2-1; 12 nucleotides align to TRBD2. CDR1 and CDR2 (germline): SGHRS, YFSETQ. The CDR3 is made up of 15 amino acids. V lost 4 bases to trimming and J lost 6 bases; unmatched junction nucleotides: 5. CDR3 DNA sequence: TGCGCCAGCAGCCCACTAGCGGGAGGTGGCAATGAGCAGTTCTTC. This translates into CASSPLAGGGNEQFF.

At least ten counts were recorded for this clonotype. This chain uses TRBV20-1 with TRBJ2-1; D is unclear. Germline assignment: CDR1 DFQATT and CDR2 SNEGSKA (reference sequence). The CDR3 spans 13 residues. Trimming left V 3 bases short and J 6 bases short, with 12 bases between. CDR3 DNA: TGCAGTGCTAGGTTGCTGGCAGGCAATGAGCAGTTCTTC. Translation gives CSARLLAGNEQFF.

This chain uses TRBV2 with TRBJ2-4; either TRBD1 or TRBD2 may supply D (5 bases each). V was shortened by 2 bases and J by 9 bases, with 20 bases between the two germline ends. Germline lookup yields CDR1 SNHLY and CDR2 FYNNEI. CDR3 length: 16 residues. The CDR3 DNA is TGTGCCAGCAGTGAACAGGGTGGGAGCAGTGCAGGCATTCAGTACTTC. It codes for CASSEQGGSSAGIQYF.

This clonotype was seen at least ten times. The chain links TRBV4-1 to TRBJ1-4, with a weak D call TRBD1 (5 bases). Trimming removed 7 bases from V and 7 bases from J, with 25 bases in between. The CDR3 has 17 amino acids. Germline V gene sequence: CDR1 MGHRA, CDR2 YSYEKL. The CDR3 reads CASTPGRGQVVVEKLFF. The CDR3, as DNA: TGCGCCAGCACCCCAGGGAGGGGTCAAGTGGTTGTTGAAAAACTGTTTTTT.